One sample yielded the 31 T cell receptor beta chains listed below, sequenced in a study of blood T cell repertoires in COVID-19. Profiled with immunoSEQ multiplex PCR; TCRdb holds only in-frame clones, not every one. Here the sample spans under 150,000 clones, roughly 90% being singletons. Sample: PBMCs or T cells enriched from blood (not recorded which). Receptors were obtained from a young woman with acute COVID-19.

The chain recombines TRBV20-1 with TRBJ1-1, with D hard to call. V gave up 3 bases and J gave up 2 bases, with 10 bases separating them. Looked up from germline, CDR1 is DFQATT and CDR2 is SNEGSKA (reference sequence). CDR3 size: 13 residues. The CDR3 protein is CSASSVTNTEAFF. Here the CDR3 DNA reads TGCAGTGCTAGTTCAGTGACTAACACTGAAGCTTTCTTT.

The chain has TRBV28 and TRBJ2-1; TRBD2 might be the D (6 bases). The CDR3 is 16 residues long. Germline lookup yields CDR1 MDHEN and CDR2 SYDVKM. V dropped 3 bases and J dropped 4 bases, with 16 bases sitting between them. The DNA of the CDR3 is TGTGCCAGCAGTTTGCGTTGGGAGGTGTTATACAATGAGCAGTTCTTC. Encoded protein: CASSLRWEVLYNEQFF.

This clone has only a few counts. This rearrangement joins TRBV19 to TRBJ1-1; 8 bases are shared with TRBD1. With V trimmed by 5 bases and J by 7 bases, 12 bases remained unmatched. Germline V gives CDR1 LNHDA, CDR2 SQIVND (reference sequence). CDR3 length: 15 residues. CDR3 region: CASSVLDRASDEAFF. As DNA, the CDR3 is TGTGCCAGTAGTGTGCTGGACAGGGCGTCCGATGAAGCTTTCTTT.

The chain links TRBV19 to TRBJ2-1; 7 bases are shared with TRBD1. V lost 5 bases, J lost 0 bases, and 7 bases stayed unmatched. The germline CDR1 and CDR2 sequences are LNHDA and SQIVND (reference sequence). This CDR3 has 16 amino acids. CDR3 nucleotides: TGTGCCAGTAGTCCCAAACAGGGGAGCTCCTACAATGAGCAGTTCTTC. Translation: CASSPKQGSSYNEQFF.

This sequence joins TRBV28 and TRBJ1-4; 7 bases match TRBD1. Germline CDR1 and CDR2: MDHEN and SYDVKM. The CDR3 spans 15 residues. J gave up 1 base and V 4 bases, and 3 bases lay outside the gene matches. The DNA for the CDR3 is TGTGCCAGCAGTTCCGGGACAGTAACTAATGAAAAACTGTTTTTT. This gives the protein CASSSGTVTNEKLFF.

The chain links TRBV9 to TRBJ2-7, with 10 bases matching TRBD2. Looked up from germline, CDR1 is SGDLS and CDR2 is YYNGEE. Trimming at V came to 0 bases and at J to 2 bases, leaving 5 bases not matched to a gene. The length of the CDR3 is 16 residues. CDR3 in DNA: TGTGCCAGCAGCGTAGATGGGCTAGCGGGAGCCTACGAGCAGTACTTC. It codes for CASSVDGLAGAYEQYF.

This chain connects TRBV10-3 to TRBJ1-1; D is undetermined. Germline CDR1 and CDR2: ENHRY and SYGVKD. CDR3 length equals 12 residues. The V end lost 2 bases, the J end lost 11 bases, and 12 bases lay between the germline ends. CDR3 protein: CAISEGLTAAFF. Here the CDR3 DNA reads TGTGCCATCAGTGAGGGGCTAACCGCGGCTTTCTTT.

V usage is TRBV25-1 and J usage is TRBJ1-1; TRBD1 agrees at 9 bases. The length of the CDR3 is 11 residues. CDR1 is MGHDK, CDR2 SYGVNS, per germline. V lost 10 bases to trimming and J lost 10 bases; unmatched junction nucleotides: 7. CDR3 in DNA: TGTGCCACCCGGACAGGGGAGGTAGCTTTCTTT. Translation gives CATRTGEVAFF.

CDR3 loop: CASTPGSSGNTIYF. CDR3 DNA sequence: TGTGCCAGTACCCCTGGCTCTTCTGGAAACACCATATATTTT. The rearrangement uses TRBV19 and TRBJ1-3; no reliable D call. The germline V gene has CDR1 LNHDA and CDR2 SQIVND (reference sequence). The CDR3 has 14 amino acids. V was trimmed by 7 bases and J by 1 base, leaving 11 bases between them.

This chain connects TRBV6-2 or TRBV6-3 to TRBJ2-2; the match to TRBD1 covers 10 bases. V dropped 6 bases and J dropped 7; count of bases not matched to a gene: 17. Germline lookup yields CDR1 MNHEY and CDR2 SVGEGT. This CDR3 is built from 18 residues. The CDR3 DNA reads as TGTGCCAGCAGCCACCCCCTAGATGGGACAGGGGTGCGCGGGGAGCTGTTTTTT. It codes for CASSHPLDGTGVRGELFF.

The chain employs TRBV7-9 and TRBJ2-7, with D perhaps TRBD1 (6 bases). Trimming took 8 bases from V and 0 from J, leaving 8 bases between them. The CDR3 is 12 residues long. Germline-derived CDR1 and CDR2 are SEHNR and FQNEAQ (reference sequence). The CDR3 coding sequence is TGTGCCAGCGGGACACTCTCCTACGAGCAGTACTTC. Protein product: CASGTLSYEQYF.

The chain joins TRBV3-1 (or the pseudogene TRBV3-2) to TRBJ2-7; D possibly corresponds to TRBD1 (5 bases). Trimming stripped 2 bases from V and 4 bases from J, with 15 bases between. Germline V lookup: CDR1 LGHDT, CDR2 YNNKEL (reference sequence). This CDR3 has 15 residues. The CDR3 DNA reads TGTGCCAGCAGCCAAATAGGACAAGCTGTGTACGAGCAGTACTTC. It specifies CASSQIGQAVYEQYF.

The rearrangement links TRBV19 to TRBJ2-7, with D perhaps TRBD2 (6 bases). The germline V and J ends were trimmed by 3 bases and 0 bases, with 21 bases remaining between them. CDR1 and CDR2 (germline): LNHDA, SQIVND (reference sequence). The CDR3 is made up of 18 amino acids. DNA of the CDR3: TGTGCCAGTAGTATCGTTCACGGGGGAGCTGGGAGCTCCTACGAGCAGTACTTC. Encoded protein: CASSIVHGGAGSSYEQYF.

The V gene is TRBV7-2, the J gene TRBJ2-1, with D perhaps matching TRBD1 (6 bases). CDR3 length equals 14 residues. Trimming removed 4 bases at V and 6 bases at J, with 13 bases between. Germline V gives CDR1 SGHTA, CDR2 FQGNSA. The CDR3 loop is CASSWLQGSNEQFF. The CDR3 DNA sequence: TGTGCCAGCAGCTGGCTCCAGGGGTCCAATGAGCAGTTCTTC.

This chain joins TRBV9 and TRBJ2-2; possible D gene TRBD2, 6 bases. CDR3 size: 15 residues. The ends were cut back, 2 bases at V and 4 bases at J, with 12 bases in the middle. Germline lookup yields CDR1 SGDLS and CDR2 YYNGEE. CDR3 in amino acids: CASSVGGEATGELFF. CDR3 nucleotides: TGTGCCAGCAGCGTGGGGGGAGAGGCCACCGGGGAGCTGTTTTTT.

The chain has TRBV29-1 and TRBJ2-5, with D possibly TRBD1 on 6 matching bases. This CDR3 contains 15 residues. Germline assignment: CDR1 SQVTM and CDR2 ANQGSEA. The V gene lost 1 base and the J gene lost 5 bases, with 17 bases spanning the gap. The CDR3 reads CSVEVGQLRGETQYF. The CDR3 DNA reads TGCAGCGTTGAAGTTGGGCAGCTAAGGGGGGAGACCCAGTACTTC.

Here the CDR3 reads CASSLTWDTSSGNTIYF. DNA of the CDR3: TGCGCCAGCAGCCTCACCTGGGACACGTCCTCTGGAAACACCATATATTTT. This rearrangement joins TRBV4-3 to TRBJ1-3; D is possibly TRBD1 (6 bases). V lost 4 bases and J 0 bases, leaving 16 bases between the germline ends. This CDR3 comprises 17 residues. The germline V gene has CDR1 LGHNA and CDR2 YSLEER.

Only one count was recorded for this clone. V is TRBV19 and J is TRBJ1-5, with unresolved D. Germline V gene lookup returns CDR1 LNHDA and CDR2 SQIVND (reference sequence). Trimming removed 6 bases at V and 6 bases at J, with 12 bases between. CDR3 length: 13 amino acids. CDR3 sequence reads: CASRLAGSQPQHF. In DNA form, the CDR3 reads TGTGCCAGTAGACTGGCGGGGAGTCAGCCCCAGCATTTT.

The sample holds one count of this clone. The chain is built from TRBV18 and TRBJ1-4; 11 bases agree with TRBD1. Germline V gene data show CDR1 as KGHSH and CDR2 as LQKENI. The CDR3 has 15 residues. J gave up 8 bases and V 4 bases, and 6 bases lay outside the gene matches. The CDR3 DNA follows: TGTGCCAGCTCACGAGGAGGGACAGGGGGAGAAAAACTGTTTTTT. Translating gives CASSRGGTGGEKLFF.

The chain links TRBV2 to TRBJ1-5, with TRBD1 matching over 9 bases. Looked up from germline, CDR1 is SNHLY and CDR2 is FYNNEI. Unmatched junction bases numbered 10, after V lost 8 bases and J lost 2 bases. This CDR3 spans 16 amino acids. CDR3 sequence (DNA): TGTGCCAGCGGGACTGGGACAGGGCCGGGCAATCAGCCCCAGCATTTT. Its translation is CASGTGTGPGNQPQHF.

This chain connects TRBV5-5 to TRBJ2-7, with 9 bases identical to TRBD1. CDR3 length equals 17 residues. After removal of 2 bases from V and 4 bases from J, the junction contained 13 bases not matched to a gene. From germline, CDR1 is SGHKS and CDR2 YYEKEE (reference sequence). The CDR3 spells CASSFEDRGGWVYEQYF. The CDR3, as DNA: TGTGCCAGCAGCTTTGAGGACAGGGGAGGCTGGGTTTACGAGCAGTACTTC.

The CDR3 loop is CSVDRGWNEQFF. The CDR3 nucleotides read TGCAGCGTTGACAGGGGTTGGAATGAGCAGTTCTTC. The genes are TRBV29-1 and TRBJ2-1, with D maybe TRBD1 (6 bases). This CDR3 is built from 12 residues. Germline CDR1 and CDR2: SQVTM and ANQGSEA. V was shortened by 3 bases and J by 7 bases, with 10 bases between the two germline ends.

This clone was picked up one time. The rearrangement joins TRBV9 to TRBJ2-6; TRBD2 matches at 13 bases. This CDR3 has 20 amino acids. V lost 5 bases to trimming and J lost 0 bases; unmatched junction nucleotides: 11. Germline lookup yields CDR1 SGDLS and CDR2 YYNGEE. The CDR3 sequence is CASSRGLAGAASSGANVLTF. The CDR3 coding sequence is TGTGCCAGCAGTCGAGGACTAGCGGGAGCGGCTAGCTCTGGGGCCAACGTCCTGACTTTC.

The gene calls are TRBV11-2 and TRBJ1-6, with D possibly matching TRBD1 (6 bases). The CDR3 runs to 14 residues. Trimming pared 1 base from V and 8 bases from J, leaving 9 bases between. Germline assignment: CDR1 SGHAT and CDR2 FQNNGV. This chain's CDR3 is CASSLGGQDSPLHF. The CDR3 bases are TGTGCCAGCAGCTTAGGGGGGCAGGATTCACCCCTCCACTTT.

The chain combines TRBV21-1 with TRBJ2-5; the table's D call TRBD2 went unverified against the DNA. TRBV21-1 has pseudogene status. The CDR3 is made up of 19 amino acids. As DNA, the CDR3 is TGTGCCAGCTCCCTTTTGGGGGGGGCGGTAGATCTTCCCCAAGAGACCCAGTACTTC. The encoded protein is CASSLLGGAVDLPQETQYF.

This chain joins TRBV7-8 and TRBJ1-3; 7 bases fit TRBD1. From germline, CDR1 is SGHVS and CDR2 FQNEAQ. This CDR3 has 16 amino acids. Losses at the gene ends were 3 bases for V and 4 bases for J; bases not matched to a gene: 9. CDR3 loop: CASSLGPTGAGNTIYF. CDR3 coding DNA: TGTGCCAGCAGCTTGGGACCTACAGGGGCCGGAAACACCATATATTTT.

This chain joins TRBV18 and TRBJ1-1; maybe TRBD1 (6 bases). V lost 4 bases, J lost 3 bases, and 18 bases lay in between. CDR1 KGHSH and CDR2 LQKENI come from the germline V gene. This CDR3 is 16 amino acids long. The CDR3 spells CASSRFTGQADTEAFF. The CDR3 nucleotides are TGTGCCAGCTCACGGTTCACGGGACAAGCGGACACTGAAGCTTTCTTT.

V gene TRBV5-8 combines with J gene TRBJ2-4; 8 nucleotides align to TRBD1. The CDR3 extends over 14 amino acids. Germline CDR1 SGHTS, CDR2 YDEGEE. V shed 4 bases, J shed 5 bases, and the junction held 5 bases outside the gene matches. Here the CDR3 DNA reads TGTGCCAGCAGCATTGGACAGGGCCAAAACATTCAGTACTTC. Amino acids: CASSIGQGQNIQYF.

The chain combines TRBV10-3 with TRBJ2-7; D not certain. The CDR3 extends over 15 amino acids. V was clipped by 3 bases and J by 5 bases, with 17 bases between them. Germline CDR1 ENHRY, CDR2 SYGVKD. The DNA of the CDR3 is TGTGCCATCAGTGATTGGGCAGGAATCGTCGACGAGCAGTACTTC. Its protein product is CAISDWAGIVDEQYF.

V and J are TRBV7-3 and TRBJ2-7; 16 positions agree with TRBD2. Per the germline V gene, CDR1 is SGHTA and CDR2 is FQGTGA. With 5 bases clipped from V and 4 bases from J, the junction kept 5 bases outside the gene matches. The CDR3 sequence is 16 residues long. The CDR3 DNA is TGTGCCAGCAGCCCGTCGGGACTAGCGGGAGGGTACGAGCAGTACTTC. Translated: CASSPSGLAGGYEQYF.

This rearrangement joins TRBV5-1 to TRBJ2-7; TRBD1 agrees at 12 bases. V was clipped by 0 bases and J by 1 base; unmatched bases: 17. CDR3 length: 21 residues. Germline V gene sequence: CDR1 SGHRS, CDR2 YFSETQ. The CDR3 is CASSLVGGQGAALGKSYEQYF. The CDR3 DNA follows: TGCGCCAGCAGCTTGGTAGGGGGACAGGGGGCCGCGCTTGGGAAATCCTACGAGCAGTACTTC.